These T cell receptor beta chains were read from a single sample in a study of technical replicates of blood from a few donors. This table comes from immunoSEQ multiplex PCR, and its TCRdb copy is limited to in-frame clones, with some not included. Among just over 55,000 clones listed, roughly 93% were seen once. The sequenced sample was PBMCs. The receptors come from a human donor in good health. Some clones in this sample may be carry-over from other donors' samples. Each CDR3 is given without its conserved first and last residue. Some rows have no size entry. The others give once, few or many, or a class for an expanded clone.

cdr3_length: 13
clone_size: .
v_call: TRBV6-6
cdr3_aa: ASSYGQGASYEQY

cdr3_length: 12
clone_size: .
v_call: TRBV5-4
cdr3_aa: ASSLANYRDGYT

cdr3_length: 12
clone_size: .
v_call: TRBV6-5
cdr3_aa: ASSYRIGSYEQY

cdr3_length: 12
clone_size: .
v_call: TRBV6-1
cdr3_aa: ASINIGGANVLT

cdr3_length: 10
clone_size: once
v_call: TRBV30
cdr3_aa: AWSASTDTQY

cdr3_length: 13
clone_size: .
v_call: TRBV10-3
cdr3_aa: AISEKRGSADTQY

cdr3_length: 12
clone_size: .
v_call: TRBV5-6
cdr3_aa: ASSLRGLSYGYT

cdr3_length: 11
clone_size: .
v_call: TRBV9
cdr3_aa: ASSLRGGGGYT

cdr3_length: 13
clone_size: .
v_call: TRBV6-5
cdr3_aa: ASSYSRQGAGEQY

cdr3_length: 14
clone_size: .
v_call: TRBV18
cdr3_aa: ASSPLSGGFQETQY

cdr3_length: 12
clone_size: .
v_call: TRBV5-1
cdr3_aa: ASSQQGDNYGYT

cdr3_length: 9
clone_size: .
v_call: TRBV30
cdr3_aa: AWTGAETQY

cdr3_length: 12
clone_size: once
v_call: TRBV19
cdr3_aa: ASSSGGAGETQY

cdr3_length: 11
clone_size: .
v_call: TRBV7-3
cdr3_aa: ASSSGQGNEQY

cdr3_length: 11
clone_size: .
v_call: TRBV5-1
cdr3_aa: ASSVQVNEKLF

cdr3_length: 10
clone_size: .
v_call: TRBV6-1
cdr3_aa: ASSEIGDEQY

cdr3_length: 9
clone_size: .
v_call: TRBV6-5
cdr3_aa: ASRTGTEQY

cdr3_length: 14
clone_size: .
v_call: TRBV12-5
cdr3_aa: ASGLSVAGVAGEQY

cdr3_length: 12
clone_size: .
v_call: TRBV6-5
cdr3_aa: ASSPAPGGNEQF

cdr3_length: 15
clone_size: .
v_call: TRBV19
cdr3_aa: ASSINIPTGGYYGYT

cdr3_length: 13
clone_size: .
v_call: TRBV15
cdr3_aa: ATSRDLRGGPPLH

cdr3_length: 13
clone_size: .
v_call: TRBV11-2
cdr3_aa: ASSRRQSSYNEQF

cdr3_length: 13
clone_size: .
v_call: TRBV7-8
cdr3_aa: ASSLAQGPQYGYT

cdr3_length: 13
clone_size: once
v_call: TRBV7-7
cdr3_aa: ASSLLSRGQETQY

cdr3_length: 11
clone_size: .
v_call: TRBV19
cdr3_aa: ASSKSGDYGYT

cdr3_length: 14
clone_size: .
v_call: TRBV10-3
cdr3_aa: AISDRSDYYYNEQF

cdr3_length: 14
clone_size: .
v_call: TRBV2
cdr3_aa: ASRDGTSGVTDTQY

cdr3_length: 13
clone_size: .
v_call: TRBV29-1
cdr3_aa: SVEALGTGAYGYT

cdr3_length: 12
clone_size: once
v_call: TRBV2
cdr3_aa: ASSDLSRNQPQH

cdr3_length: 11
clone_size: .
v_call: TRBV18
cdr3_aa: ASSPNGNTEAF

cdr3_length: 13
clone_size: .
v_call: TRBV5-4
cdr3_aa: ASSSGLAGTGELF

cdr3_length: 13
clone_size: .
v_call: TRBV6-5
cdr3_aa: ASRWTSGRLNEQY

cdr3_length: 13
clone_size: once
v_call: TRBV15
cdr3_aa: ATSRGLAGIATQY

cdr3_length: 14
clone_size: .
v_call: TRBV7-2
cdr3_aa: ASSLIALAYTDTQY

cdr3_length: 13
clone_size: .
v_call: TRBV10-3
cdr3_aa: AIRRTGSKQETQY

cdr3_length: 13
clone_size: .
v_call: TRBV6-5
cdr3_aa: ASRPRQGAENEQF

cdr3_length: 13
clone_size: .
v_call: TRBV4-3
cdr3_aa: ASSLLSAGTGELF

cdr3_length: 15
clone_size: .
v_call: TRBV25-1
cdr3_aa: ASSGGLAGDQTYEQY

cdr3_length: 10
clone_size: .
v_call: TRBV5-6
cdr3_aa: ASSFRDSPLH

cdr3_length: 14
clone_size: .
v_call: TRBV7-6
cdr3_aa: ASSLALGQGQKTQY

cdr3_length: 11
clone_size: .
v_call: TRBV27
cdr3_aa: ASLNPRGHEQY

cdr3_length: 11
clone_size: .
v_call: TRBV5-6
cdr3_aa: ASSRTGDYGYT

cdr3_length: 13
clone_size: .
v_call: TRBV9
cdr3_aa: ASSAGLEGNSPLH

cdr3_length: 10
clone_size: .
v_call: TRBV30
cdr3_aa: AWSVMGAYQY

cdr3_length: 14
clone_size: .
v_call: TRBV7-3
cdr3_aa: ASSSLPRGSTGELF

cdr3_length: 13
clone_size: .
v_call: TRBV5-5
cdr3_aa: ASSASGSLTYEQY

cdr3_length: 15
clone_size: .
v_call: TRBV4-1
cdr3_aa: ASSQGDRMPSSVTQY

cdr3_length: 16
clone_size: .
v_call: TRBV7-2
cdr3_aa: ASSLSTSRNLYQETQY

cdr3_length: 14
clone_size: .
v_call: TRBV4-2
cdr3_aa: ASSPTSRGGNSEAF

cdr3_length: 15
clone_size: .
v_call: TRBV4-2
cdr3_aa: ASSQDLASGGTDTQY

cdr3_length: 10
clone_size: .
v_call: TRBV29-1
cdr3_aa: SVRTTPGEQF

cdr3_length: 15
clone_size: .
v_call: TRBV12-2
cdr3_aa: ASRLPRGGSGTGELF

cdr3_length: 16
clone_size: .
v_call: TRBV7-8
cdr3_aa: ASSLLDRVVFPLETQY

cdr3_length: 12
clone_size: few
v_call: TRBV4-3
cdr3_aa: ASSQDWGGTEAF

cdr3_length: 21
clone_size: .
v_call: TRBV30
cdr3_aa: VFRVPRGCNIVGTGVANQPQH